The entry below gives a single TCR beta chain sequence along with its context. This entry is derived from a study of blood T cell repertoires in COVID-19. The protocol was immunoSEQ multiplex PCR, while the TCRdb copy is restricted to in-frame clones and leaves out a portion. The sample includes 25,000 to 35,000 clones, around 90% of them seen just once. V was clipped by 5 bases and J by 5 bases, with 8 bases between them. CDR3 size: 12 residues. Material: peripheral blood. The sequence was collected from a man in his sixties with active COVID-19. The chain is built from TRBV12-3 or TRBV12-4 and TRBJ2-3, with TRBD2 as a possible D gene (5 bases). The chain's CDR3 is CASSLRGDTQYF. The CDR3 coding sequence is TGTGCCAGCAGTCTCCGGGGAGATACGCAGTATTTT.